The source of this T cell receptor (beta chain) is a study of regulatory T cells in long-lasting Graves disease. The junction had 11 bases not matched to a gene; V was cut back by 5 bases and J by 6 bases. This CDR3 spans 17 amino acids. Germline CDR1 reads SGHNT; CDR2 reads YENEEA. Specified time point: persistent/refractory GD, antithyroid drugs over 5 years with positive TRAb. RNA extracted from PBMCs served as the sequencing template. Study conclusions and caveats: Lower TCR diversity characterized persistent Graves' patients relative to newly diagnosed patients. Persistent disease favored TRBV28, TRBJ1-2 and TRBJ2-5. Patients with persistent disease shared 2,900 or so public clonotypes, outpacing the roughly 970 shared by new patients.

Both iRepertoire HTBI primers and Arm-PCR of CDR3 regions were used to build the TCR beta libraries. TCRdb re-derived calls from the multiplex PCR reads in MiXCR, one entry per CDR3 protein. Here the sample spans approximately 380,000 distinct CDR3 sequences, less than 25% being singletons. This clonotype has a handful of counts. The antigen is undetermined. The genes are TRBV11-3 and TRBJ2-7; 15 nucleotides line up with TRBD2. This clonotype was sampled from a female donor with Graves disease. The starting material was peripheral blood mononuclear cells (PBMCs), obtained when the disease was refractory, from a patient treated with antithyroid drugs. CDR3 bases: TGTGCCAGCAGCCCAGGGACTAGCGGGAGGATTTGGATCGAGCAGTACTTC. Residues: CASSPGTSGRIWIEQYF.